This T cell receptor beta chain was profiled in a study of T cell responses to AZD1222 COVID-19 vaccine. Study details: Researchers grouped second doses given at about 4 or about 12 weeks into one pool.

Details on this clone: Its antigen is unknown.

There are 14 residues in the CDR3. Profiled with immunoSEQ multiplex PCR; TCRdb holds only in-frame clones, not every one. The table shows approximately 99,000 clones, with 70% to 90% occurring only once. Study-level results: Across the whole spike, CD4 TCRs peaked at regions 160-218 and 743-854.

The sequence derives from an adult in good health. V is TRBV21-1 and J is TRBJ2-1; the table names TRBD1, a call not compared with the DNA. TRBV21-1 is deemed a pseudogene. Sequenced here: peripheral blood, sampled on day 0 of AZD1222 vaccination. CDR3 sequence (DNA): TGTGCCAGCCCGGTAAGGGGATTATACAATGAGCAGTTCTTC. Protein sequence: CASPVRGLYNEQFF.